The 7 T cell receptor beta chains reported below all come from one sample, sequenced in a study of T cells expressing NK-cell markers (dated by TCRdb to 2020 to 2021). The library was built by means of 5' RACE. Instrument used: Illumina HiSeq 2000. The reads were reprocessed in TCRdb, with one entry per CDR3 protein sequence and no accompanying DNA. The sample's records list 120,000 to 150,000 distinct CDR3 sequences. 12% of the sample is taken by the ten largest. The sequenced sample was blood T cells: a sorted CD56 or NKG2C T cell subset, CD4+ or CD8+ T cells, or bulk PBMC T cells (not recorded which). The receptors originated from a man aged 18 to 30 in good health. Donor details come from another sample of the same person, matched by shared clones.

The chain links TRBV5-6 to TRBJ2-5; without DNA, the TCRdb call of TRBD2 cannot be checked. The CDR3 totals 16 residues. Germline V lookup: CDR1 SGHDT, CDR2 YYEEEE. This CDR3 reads CASSLVVSGSQETQYF.

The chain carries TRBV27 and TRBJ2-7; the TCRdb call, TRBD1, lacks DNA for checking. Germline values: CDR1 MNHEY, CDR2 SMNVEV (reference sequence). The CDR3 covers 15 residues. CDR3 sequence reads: CASSPSWDSLYEQYF.

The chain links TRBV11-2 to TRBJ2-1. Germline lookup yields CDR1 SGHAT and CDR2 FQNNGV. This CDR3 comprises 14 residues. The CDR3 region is CASSLGAQYNEQFF. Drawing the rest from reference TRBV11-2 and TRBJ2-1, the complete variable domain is EAGVAQSPRYKIIEKRQSVAFWCNPISGHATLYWYQQILGQGPKLLIQFQNNGVVDDSQLPKDRFSAERLKGVDSTLKIQPAKLEDSAVYLCASSLGAQYNEQFFGPGTRLTVL.

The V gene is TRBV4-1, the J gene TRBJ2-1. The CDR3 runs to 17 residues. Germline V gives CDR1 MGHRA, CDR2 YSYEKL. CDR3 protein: CASSQGSQFVFSNEQFF.

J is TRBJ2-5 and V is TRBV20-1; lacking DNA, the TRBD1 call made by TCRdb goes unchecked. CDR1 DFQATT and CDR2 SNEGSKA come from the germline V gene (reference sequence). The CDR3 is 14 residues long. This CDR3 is CSAPPSAAQETQYF.

CDR3 protein: CATSDPYSGRVTDTQYF. The V gene is TRBV24-1, the J gene TRBJ2-3; no DNA is available, so the TRBD2 call from TCRdb remains unchecked. This CDR3 is built from 17 residues. CDR1 is KGHDR, CDR2 SFDVKD, per germline.

CDR3 sequence reads: CSASLSLDRGGGYTF. The chain employs TRBV20-1 and TRBJ1-2; the D call of TRBD1 rests on TCRdb alone, since no DNA is present to check it. The CDR3 consists of 15 residues. Germline CDR1 reads DFQATT; CDR2 reads SNEGSKA (reference sequence).